The sequence of this T cell receptor beta chain was determined in a study of blood T cell repertoires in COVID-19. Authors' data handling: Amplification of reference gene primers provided the estimated nucleated cell counts. This table comes from immunoSEQ multiplex PCR, and its TCRdb copy is limited to in-frame clones, with some not included. That table is the source of V, J and clone size, and D and trimming were worked out from the DNA. The top ten hold 9% to 13% of the sample, which has some 140,000 clones, roughly 80% seen once. Recruited during active infection, patients (from Seattle) were subsequently followed longitudinally. With V trimmed by 4 bases and J by 5 bases, 5 bases remained unmatched. Germline CDR1 reads KGHDR; CDR2 reads SFDVKD. This CDR3 contains 15 residues.

The origin of this receptor is a woman aged 55 to 70 with COVID-19, enrolled during active disease. Sequencing was performed on peripheral blood. The V and J genes are TRBV24-1 and TRBJ2-5, with 11 bases aligning to TRBD1. The CDR3 DNA reads TGTGCCACCAGTGACAGGACAGGGGGCGCTGAGACCCAGTACTTC. Translating it yields CATSDRTGGAETQYF.